This TCR beta chain was documented in a study of cytomegalovirus exposure and HLA in healthy donors. Germline V gene sequence: CDR1 SEHNR, CDR2 FQNEAQ (reference sequence). Trimming removed 5 bases from V and 2 bases from J, with 9 bases in between. This CDR3 spans 13 amino acids. In the PCR, 60 Vbeta and 13 Jbeta primers were used. TCRdb's copy holds only in-frame clones and misses some; the assay was immunoSEQ multiplex PCR. Among around 190,000 clones listed, roughly 80% were seen once. The receptor was derived from a woman aged 45-65 years in good health and CMV-seronegative. Sequencing was carried out using PBMCs. The rearrangement joins TRBV7-9 to TRBJ1-1; maybe TRBD1 (5 bases). The CDR3 is CASSGGANTEAFF. The CDR3 nucleotides are TGTGCCAGCAGCGGAGGGGCCAACACTGAAGCTTTCTTT.